This TCR beta chain stems from a study of blood T cell repertoires in COVID-19. Germline values: CDR1 KGHSH, CDR2 LQKENI. Trimming shortened V by 2 bases and J by 0 bases, and 22 bases separated the two germline ends. This CDR3 contains 20 residues. How the authors handled the data: Scientists estimated how many nucleated cells there were by amplifying reference gene primers. Sequencing used immunoSEQ multiplex PCR; TCRdb keeps in-frame clones, though not all of them. V, J and clone size derive from that table, while D and trimming were established from the DNA sequence. The sample has over 150,000 clones, about 90% seen once.

What was sequenced was PBMCs or T cells enriched from blood (not recorded which). This receptor was obtained from a woman between 50 and 59 years old who had recovered from COVID-19. The genes are TRBV18 and TRBJ1-4, with D maybe TRBD1 (6 bases). DNA for the CDR3: TGTGCCAGCTCACCATCGGCAGGGGTTCTCCCCGCTGCAACTAATGAAAAACTGTTTTTT. Amino acid sequence: CASSPSAGVLPAATNEKLFF.